This T cell receptor beta chain came from a study of PD-1 blockade in classical Hodgkin lymphoma. The study, taken as a whole, reports: Possible causes of repertoire differences, disease activity or prior therapy, remain undefined.

In regard to this clone: Antigen: not known.

Regarding time point: cycle 4 day 1 (C4D1), after more than five weeks of nivolumab. Brentuximab vedotin exposure varied, and every patient relapsed after autologous stem cell transplantation. Profiling relied on immunoSEQ multiplex PCR, and the TCRdb table lists in-frame clones only, not all of them. Of tens of thousands of clones detected, under 80% appear once; the ten largest clones hold about 12%. V lost 4 bases, J lost 3 bases, and 10 bases lay in between. The CDR3 sequence is 14 residues long. Germline CDR1 ENHRY, CDR2 SYGVKD. This sequence joins TRBV10-3 and TRBJ1-5; D uncertain. The sequence was obtained from a human donor with classical Hodgkin lymphoma. Sequencing used peripheral blood mononuclear cells (PBMCs), obtained before the fourth cycle of nivolumab. CDR3 region: CAISGQSHNQPQHF. CDR3 bases: TGTGCCATCAGTGGGCAGAGTCACAATCAGCCCCAGCATTTT.